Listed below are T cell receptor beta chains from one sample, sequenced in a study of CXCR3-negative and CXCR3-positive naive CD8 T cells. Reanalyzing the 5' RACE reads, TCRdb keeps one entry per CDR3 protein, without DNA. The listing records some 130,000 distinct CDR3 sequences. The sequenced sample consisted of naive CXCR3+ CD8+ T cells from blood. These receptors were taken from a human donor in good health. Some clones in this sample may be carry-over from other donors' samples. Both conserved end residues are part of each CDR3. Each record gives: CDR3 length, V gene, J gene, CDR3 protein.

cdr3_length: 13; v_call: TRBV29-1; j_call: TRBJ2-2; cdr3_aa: CSVDPRDTGELFF
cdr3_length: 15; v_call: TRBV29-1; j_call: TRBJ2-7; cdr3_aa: CSVEDAGTASYEQYF
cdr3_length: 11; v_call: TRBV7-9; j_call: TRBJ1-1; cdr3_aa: CASKSNTEAFF
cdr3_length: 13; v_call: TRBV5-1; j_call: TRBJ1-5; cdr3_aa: CASSLDADQPQHF
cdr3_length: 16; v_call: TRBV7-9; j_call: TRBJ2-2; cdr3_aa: CASSSYTQGFAAELFF
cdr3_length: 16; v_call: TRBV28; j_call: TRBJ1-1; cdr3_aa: CASSSRDRGSNTEAFF
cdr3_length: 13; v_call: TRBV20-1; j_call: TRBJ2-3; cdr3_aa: CSAKDRATDTQYF
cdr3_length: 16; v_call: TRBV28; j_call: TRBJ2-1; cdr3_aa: CASSLIRLAANNEQFF
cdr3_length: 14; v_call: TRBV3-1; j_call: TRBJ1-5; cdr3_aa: CASSQSGYDQPQHF
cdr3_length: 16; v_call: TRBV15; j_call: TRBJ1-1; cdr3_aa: CASSRDRLTMNTEAFF
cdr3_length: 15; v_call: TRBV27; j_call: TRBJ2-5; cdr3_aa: CASSVSGNRQETQYF
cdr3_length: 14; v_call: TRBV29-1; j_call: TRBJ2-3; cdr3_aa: CSVDRRASTDTQYF
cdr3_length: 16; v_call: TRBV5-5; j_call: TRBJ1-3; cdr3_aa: CASRAEDGFSGNTIYF
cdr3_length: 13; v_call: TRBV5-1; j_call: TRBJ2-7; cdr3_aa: CASILGGGYEQYF
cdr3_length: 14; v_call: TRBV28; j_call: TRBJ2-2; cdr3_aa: CASSVLVNTGELFF
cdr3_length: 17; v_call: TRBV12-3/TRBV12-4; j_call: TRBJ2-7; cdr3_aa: CASSPGLAANDPYEQYF
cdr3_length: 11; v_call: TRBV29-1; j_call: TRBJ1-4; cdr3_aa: CSVRLDEKLFF
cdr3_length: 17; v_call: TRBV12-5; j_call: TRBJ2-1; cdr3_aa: CASGFGLAGDLDNEQFF
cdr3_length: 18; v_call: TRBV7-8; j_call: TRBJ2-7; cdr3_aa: CASSSGTSGRASSYEQYF
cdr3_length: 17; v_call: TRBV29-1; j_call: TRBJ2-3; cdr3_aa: CSVEEEWGQGTTDTQYF
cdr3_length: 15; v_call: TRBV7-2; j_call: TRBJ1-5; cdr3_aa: CASSPSGISNQPQHF
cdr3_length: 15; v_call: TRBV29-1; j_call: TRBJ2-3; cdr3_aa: CSVGEQGYSTDTQYF
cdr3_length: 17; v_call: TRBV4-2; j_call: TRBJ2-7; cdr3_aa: CASSQGAQAVPSYEQYF
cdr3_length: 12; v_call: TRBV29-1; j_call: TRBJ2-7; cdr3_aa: CSVEGDSYEQYF
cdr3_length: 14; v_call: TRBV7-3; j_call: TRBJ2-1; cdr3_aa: CASSGPGGSHEQFF
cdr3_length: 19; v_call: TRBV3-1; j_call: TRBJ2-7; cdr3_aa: CASSQDRSQPEDLSYEQYF
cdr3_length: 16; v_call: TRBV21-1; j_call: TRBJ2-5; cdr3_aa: CASSEIPDRGFETQYF
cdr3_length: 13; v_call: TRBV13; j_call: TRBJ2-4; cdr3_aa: CASSSQGENIQYF
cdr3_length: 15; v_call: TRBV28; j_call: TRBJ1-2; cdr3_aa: CASSHSLGQGKGYTF
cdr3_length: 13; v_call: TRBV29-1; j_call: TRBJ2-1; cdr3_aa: CSVEDLDTNEQFF
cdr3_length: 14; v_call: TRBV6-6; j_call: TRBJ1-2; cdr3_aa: CASSYSLTGAGYTF
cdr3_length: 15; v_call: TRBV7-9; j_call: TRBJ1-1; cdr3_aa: CASSSEVQEYTEAFF
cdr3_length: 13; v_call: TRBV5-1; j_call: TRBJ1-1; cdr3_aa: CATSIGANTEAFF
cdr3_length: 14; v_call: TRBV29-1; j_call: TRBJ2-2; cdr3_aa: CSVEGQGNTGELFF
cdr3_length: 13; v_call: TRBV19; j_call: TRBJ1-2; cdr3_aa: CASSLDLNYGYTF
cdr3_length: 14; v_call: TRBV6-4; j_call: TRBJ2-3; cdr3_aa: CASSDSGSTDTQYF
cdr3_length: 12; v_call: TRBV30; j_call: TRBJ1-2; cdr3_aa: CAWRGDGYGYTF
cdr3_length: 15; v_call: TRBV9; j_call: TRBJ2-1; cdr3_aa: CASSERTTPPNEQFF
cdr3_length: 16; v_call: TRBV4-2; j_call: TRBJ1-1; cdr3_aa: CASSQDWGGRHYEAFF
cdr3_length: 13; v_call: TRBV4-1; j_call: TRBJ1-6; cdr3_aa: CASSSSYNSPLHF
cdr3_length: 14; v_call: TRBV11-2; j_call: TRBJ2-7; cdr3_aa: CATRPGKGAYEQYF
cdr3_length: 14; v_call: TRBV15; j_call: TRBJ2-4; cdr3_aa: CATSARTGQNIQYF